The clone carrying this T cell receptor (beta chain) appeared a few times. The junction and the germline gene differ at one end; a read error may be behind it. This specimen comes from a study of T cells after yellow fever vaccination. TCRdb redid the calling of the 5' RACE reads with MiXCR, one entry per CDR3 protein. The sample records 300,000 or so distinct CDR3 sequences, roughly 13% being singletons. The CDR3 has 14 amino acids. Germline V gives CDR1 SGHRS, CDR2 YFSETQ. The J gene is TRBJ1-6, the V gene TRBV5-1; D is unclear. Sequenced here: CD4+ T cells sorted from PBMCs, sampled 45 days after the yellow fever booster vaccination. This receptor was obtained from a man in his thirties or forties who received the YFV17D yellow fever vaccine. The CDR3 DNA reads as TGCGCCAGCAGCTTGCTGTCCTCTAATTCACCCCTCCACTTT. It is translated as CASSLLSSNSPLHF. Using reference TRBV5-1 and TRBJ1-6 for the parts outside the CDR3, the full variable domain is KAGVTQTPRYLIKTRGQQVTLSCSPISGHRSVSWYQQTPGQGLQFLFEYFSETQRNKGNFPGRFSGRQFSNSRSEMNVSTLELGDSALYLCASSLLSSNSPLHFGNGTRLTVT.